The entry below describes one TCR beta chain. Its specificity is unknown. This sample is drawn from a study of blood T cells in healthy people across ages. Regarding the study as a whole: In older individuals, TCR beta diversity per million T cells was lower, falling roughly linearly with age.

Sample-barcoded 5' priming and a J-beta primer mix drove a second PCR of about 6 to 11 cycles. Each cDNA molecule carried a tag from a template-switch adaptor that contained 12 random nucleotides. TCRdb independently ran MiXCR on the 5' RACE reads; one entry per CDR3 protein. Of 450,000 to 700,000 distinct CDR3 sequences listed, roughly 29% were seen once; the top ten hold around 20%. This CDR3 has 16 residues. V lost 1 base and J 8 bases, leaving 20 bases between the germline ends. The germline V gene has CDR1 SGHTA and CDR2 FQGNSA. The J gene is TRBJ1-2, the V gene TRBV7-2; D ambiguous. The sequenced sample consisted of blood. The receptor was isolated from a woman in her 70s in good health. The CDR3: CASSLDAGSGSIGYTF. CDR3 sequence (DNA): TGTGCCAGCAGCTTAGATGCCGGGTCGGGGAGTATCGGCTACACCTTC. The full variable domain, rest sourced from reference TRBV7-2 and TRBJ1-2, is GAGVSQSPSNKVTEKGKDVELRCDPISGHTALYWYRQSLGQGLEFLIYFQGNSAPDKSGLPSDRFSAERTGGSVSTLTIQRTQQEDSAVYLCASSLDAGSGSIGYTFGSGTRLTVV.